Following are 29 T cell receptor beta chains from one sample sequenced in a study of regulatory T cells in long-lasting Graves disease. Libraries of TCR beta came from iRepertoire HTBI primers plus Arm-PCR of CDR3 regions. TCRdb reprocessed the multiplex PCR reads with MiXCR, giving one entry per CDR3 protein. The table lists a few hundred thousand distinct CDR3 sequences, about 21% of them singletons. Time point in this sample: persistent/refractory GD, antithyroid drugs over 5 years with positive TRAb. Preparation of the TCR library used RNA extracted from PBMCs. The specimen comprised peripheral blood mononuclear cells (PBMCs), sampled when the disease was refractory, from a patient treated with antithyroid drugs. These receptors were obtained from a female donor with Graves disease.

This clonotype was picked up a small number of times. The genes are TRBV20-1 and TRBJ1-1; a weak D match, TRBD1 (5 bases). Germline lookup yields CDR1 DFQATT and CDR2 SNEGSKA (reference sequence). The CDR3 extends over 13 amino acids. V was pared by 6 bases and J by 2 bases, with 13 bases between. CDR3 sequence (DNA): TGCAGTGCCGCCGGGACGCTAAACACTGAAGCTTTCTTT. This codes for CSAAGTLNTEAFF.

The chain recombines TRBV30 with TRBJ1-1, with a possible D match to TRBD1 (5 bases). The CDR3 runs 14 residues. V gave up 5 bases and J gave up 3 bases, with 16 bases separating them. Germline V gene sequence: CDR1 GTSNPN, CDR2 SVGIG (reference sequence). CDR3 protein: CAWDPYGTYTEAFF. DNA for the CDR3: TGTGCCTGGGACCCCTACGGGACCTACACTGAAGCTTTCTTT.

The chain carries TRBV25-1 and TRBJ2-7; either TRBD1 or TRBD2 may fit D (5 bases each). Between the trimmed V and J ends, which lost 4 bases and 2 bases, there was a span of 12 bases. The germline V gene has CDR1 MGHDK and CDR2 SYGVNS. This CDR3 is built from 14 residues. CDR3 nucleotide sequence: TGTGCCAGCAGTGTAGGGACGGGCACCTACGAGCAGTACTTC. Its translation is CASSVGTGTYEQYF.

In its sample, this clonotype was seen many times. The rearrangement joins TRBV28 to TRBJ1-1; the match to TRBD1 covers 8 bases. Germline-derived CDR1 and CDR2 are MDHEN and SYDVKM. Trimming at V came to 7 bases and at J to 3 bases, leaving 7 bases not matched to a gene. The CDR3 runs to 14 residues. Written as DNA, the CDR3 is TGTGCCAGCATTCACGGGGACAGGCACACTGAAGCTTTCTTT. Translated: CASIHGDRHTEAFF. Full variable domain (missing parts from reference TRBV28 and TRBJ1-1): DVKVTQSSRYLVKRTGEKVFLECVQDMDHENMFWYRQDPGLGLRLIYFSYDVKMKEKGDIPEGYSVSREKKERFSLILESASTNQTSMYLCASIHGDRHTEAFFGQGTRLTVV.

This clonotype showed up many times. V usage is TRBV27 and J usage is TRBJ2-5; 9 bases align to TRBD2. Germline V gives CDR1 MNHEY, CDR2 SMNVEV (reference sequence). This CDR3 is built from 16 residues. V lost 6 bases to trimming and J lost 0 bases; unmatched junction nucleotides: 8. In DNA, the CDR3 is TGTGCCAGCAGCACCGGGCAGCGGGGGGACCAAGAGACCCAGTACTTC. Translated: CASSTGQRGDQETQYF.

This clonotype was counted at least ten times. This chain's CDR3 is CASSLRTGGPYEQYF. The CDR3 DNA sequence: TGTGCCAGCAGTCTAAGGACAGGGGGCCCCTACGAGCAGTACTTC. This chain links TRBV12-3 or TRBV12-4 with TRBJ2-7; the match to TRBD1 covers 11 bases. The CDR3 extends over 15 amino acids. The ends lost 5 bases at V and 2 bases at J; junction bases unmatched: 5.

This clonotype was found many times. The rearrangement uses TRBV6-5 and TRBJ1-1; no clear D gene. CDR3 length: 12 amino acids. The V gene lost 6 bases and the J gene lost 8 bases, with 13 bases spanning the gap. CDR1 is MNHEY and CDR2 is SVGAGI in the germline V gene. CDR3 region: CASSYKGGEAFF. The CDR3 bases are TGTGCCAGCAGCTACAAGGGTGGAGAAGCTTTCTTT.

This clonotype was counted ten times or more. This chain links TRBV28 with TRBJ2-7; 9 bases are shared with TRBD1. V lost 3 bases to trimming and J lost 2 bases; unmatched junction nucleotides: 5. This CDR3 is built from 15 residues. Germline V lookup: CDR1 MDHEN, CDR2 SYDVKM. The CDR3 DNA reads TGTGCCAGCAGTTTTGACAGGGGGTACGCCTACGAGCAGTACTTC. It yields the protein CASSFDRGYAYEQYF. Supplemented by reference TRBV28 and TRBJ2-7, the full variable domain reads DVKVTQSSRYLVKRTGEKVFLECVQDMDHENMFWYRQDPGLGLRLIYFSYDVKMKEKGDIPEGYSVSREKKERFSLILESASTNQTSMYLCASSFDRGYAYEQYFGPGTRLTVT.

This clonotype was recorded only once. The likely explanation is a read error, given a far larger clone one base away. V usage is TRBV20-1 and J usage is TRBJ2-1; possibly TRBD1 or TRBD2 for D (5 bases each). V lost 5 bases and J 13 bases, leaving 33 bases between the germline ends. Per the germline V gene, CDR1 is DFQATT and CDR2 is SNEGSKA (reference sequence). CDR3 length: 17 amino acids. The CDR3 sequence is CSARSLDGGVSYETQFF. For the CDR3, the DNA is TGCAGTGCTCGCTCCCTGGATGGGGGAGTAAGTTATGAGACCCAGTTCTTC.

The chain links TRBV20-1 to TRBJ1-5; D is unclear. Trimming pared 4 bases from V and 11 bases from J, leaving 12 bases between. This CDR3 contains 11 residues. The germline V gene encodes CDR1 DFQATT and CDR2 SNEGSKA (reference sequence). The CDR3 region is CSAKGLGAQHF. The CDR3 coding sequence is TGCAGTGCTAAGGGCTTGGGAGCCCAGCATTTT.

The genes are TRBV19 and TRBJ1-5; D uncertain. CDR1 is LNHDA and CDR2 is SQIVND in the germline V gene (reference sequence). CDR3 size: 12 residues. V shed 1 base and J shed 7 bases, with 5 bases lying between them. The CDR3 region is CASSIVDQPQHF. CDR3 in DNA: TGTGCCAGTAGTATAGTGGACCAGCCCCAGCATTTT.

The sample holds a few counts of this clonotype. The rearrangement links TRBV10-1 to TRBJ2-7; 8 positions match TRBD2. The V gene's germline CDR1 is WNHNN and CDR2 SYGVQD (reference sequence). This CDR3 has 15 residues. Trimming took 0 bases from V and 4 from J; bases not matched to a gene: 5. The CDR3 sequence: CASSESLTSVYEQYF. As DNA, the CDR3 is TGCGCCAGCAGTGAGTCGTTGACTAGCGTTTACGAGCAGTACTTC.

This clonotype has ten or more counts. The V gene is TRBV5-4, the J gene TRBJ2-7, with D possibly TRBD1 on 5 matching bases. The germline V and J ends were trimmed by 6 bases and 3 bases, with 13 bases remaining between them. Germline V gene sequence: CDR1 SGHNT, CDR2 YYREEE (reference sequence). The CDR3 sequence is 13 residues long. CDR3 DNA: TGTGCCAGCACCCCAGACAGACACTACGAGCAGTACTTC. Protein sequence: CASTPDRHYEQYF.

This clonotype came up a few times. This chain connects TRBV7-9 to TRBJ2-2; D is unclear. Between the trimmed V and J ends, which lost 4 bases and 6 bases, there was a span of 15 bases. The CDR3 runs to 15 residues. The germline CDR1 and CDR2 sequences are SEHNR and FQNEAQ (reference sequence). CDR3 nucleotides: TGTGCCAGCAGCTGGACCGCGGTGGGCGCCGGGGAGCTGTTTTTT. The encoded protein is CASSWTAVGAGELFF.

In this sample, this clonotype turned up many times. CDR3 amino acids: CATSRAQSETQYF. DNA for the CDR3: TGTGCCACCAGCAGAGCTCAGAGCGAGACCCAGTACTTC. The J gene is TRBJ2-5, the V gene TRBV15; D gene uncertain. V was pared by 1 base and J by 5 bases, with 8 bases between. The V gene's germline CDR1 is LNHNV and CDR2 YYDKDF (reference sequence). This CDR3 is 13 amino acids long. Full variable domain (outside the CDR3, taken from reference TRBV15 and TRBJ2-5): DAMVIQNPRYQVTQFGKPVTLSCSQTLNHNVMYWYQQKSSQAPKLLFHYYDKDFNNEADTPDNFQSRRPNTSFCFLDIRSPGLGDTAMYLCATSRAQSETQYFGPGTRLLVL.

This clonotype occurred many times. CDR3 residues: CASSARGRPYEQYF. For the CDR3, the DNA is TGTGCCAGCAGTGCGAGGGGGCGGCCCTACGAGCAGTACTTC. The rearrangement links TRBV6-1 to TRBJ2-7; 7 positions agree with TRBD1. Germline loops: CDR1 MNHNS, CDR2 SASEGT. Unmatched junction bases numbered 5, after V lost 4 bases and J lost 2 bases. CDR3 length: 14 amino acids.

This clonotype was picked up many times. The chain links TRBV28 to TRBJ1-1; no firm D call. The CDR3 runs 14 residues. Germline CDR1 is MDHEN and CDR2 is SYDVKM. Trimming cost V 5 bases and J 1 base, with 11 bases left between them. The CDR3 here is CASSGNVGNTEAFF. CDR3 sequence (DNA): TGTGCCAGCAGTGGTAACGTGGGGAACACTGAAGCTTTCTTT. Full variable domain (remainder filled in from reference TRBV28 and TRBJ1-1): DVKVTQSSRYLVKRTGEKVFLECVQDMDHENMFWYRQDPGLGLRLIYFSYDVKMKEKGDIPEGYSVSREKKERFSLILESASTNQTSMYLCASSGNVGNTEAFFGQGTRLTVV.

This clonotype was recorded many times. The V and J genes are TRBV10-3 and TRBJ1-5; perhaps TRBD1 as D (6 bases). The V gene lost 0 bases and the J gene lost 5 bases, with 8 bases spanning the gap. In germline, CDR1 is ENHRY, CDR2 SYGVKD. This CDR3 contains 14 residues. In DNA, the CDR3 is TGTGCCATCAGTGAGTCAGGGGGGGATCAGCCCCAGCATTTT. Translated, it gives CAISESGGDQPQHF.

This clonotype was seen many times. The chain recombines TRBV28 with TRBJ2-7; D tentatively fits TRBD1 or TRBD2 (5 bases each). Germline lookup yields CDR1 MDHEN and CDR2 SYDVKM. The CDR3 length is 14 residues. The germline V and J ends were trimmed by 4 bases and 4 bases, with 14 bases remaining between them. The CDR3 region has the DNA TGTGCCAGCAGTTCGGGACCGAGGCGGTACGAGCAGTACTTC. Amino acids: CASSSGPRRYEQYF.

This clonotype was counted many times. V usage is TRBV18 and J usage is TRBJ1-1; no definite D call. The CDR3 has 13 amino acids. The germline V gene has CDR1 KGHSH and CDR2 LQKENI. V shed 8 bases and J shed 1 base, with 11 bases lying between them. CDR3 bases: TGTGCCAGCAGCCCTACAGAGAACACTGAAGCTTTCTTT. It specifies CASSPTENTEAFF. Full variable domain (remainder filled in from reference TRBV18 and TRBJ1-1): NAGVMQNPRHLVRRRGQEARLRCSPMKGHSHVYWYRQLPEEGLKFMVYLQKENIIDESGMPKERFSAEFPKEGPSILRIQQVVRGDSAAYFCASSPTENTEAFFGQGTRLTVV.

This clonotype was counted between two and nine times. The gene calls are TRBV29-1 and TRBJ1-1, with 7 bases aligning to TRBD1. This CDR3 is 13 amino acids long. The V segment lost 6 bases and the J segment 0 bases; nucleotides outside the gene matches: 4. Germline V CDR1 and CDR2: SQVTM, ANQGSEA. The CDR3 DNA follows: TGCAGCGTGGGGACAGATATGAACACTGAAGCTTTCTTT. This sequence encodes CSVGTDMNTEAFF.

The table lists this clonotype with a few counts. This rearrangement joins TRBV15 to TRBJ1-6; D is ambiguous. CDR3 length: 14 residues. Trimming left V 3 bases short and J 7 bases short, with 10 bases between. The germline V gene has CDR1 LNHNV and CDR2 YYDKDF (reference sequence). CDR3 nucleotide sequence: TGTGCCACCAGCAGTGATCTGATAAATTCACCCCTCCACTTT. Translation gives CATSSDLINSPLHF. The whole variable domain, filled in from reference TRBV15 and TRBJ1-6, reads DAMVIQNPRYQVTQFGKPVTLSCSQTLNHNVMYWYQQKSSQAPKLLFHYYDKDFNNEADTPDNFQSRRPNTSFCFLDIRSPGLGDTAMYLCATSSDLINSPLHFGNGTRLTVT.

This clonotype has ten or more counts. This chain uses TRBV28 with TRBJ2-2; TRBD2 matches 9 bases. Looked up from germline, CDR1 is MDHEN and CDR2 is SYDVKM. The CDR3 runs 19 residues. The junction had 18 bases not matched to a gene; V was cut back by 6 bases and J by 4 bases. The CDR3 here is CASSLPKVSGTSSTGELFF. Here the CDR3 DNA reads TGTGCCAGCAGCCTTCCAAAAGTATCCGGGACTAGCAGCACCGGGGAGCTGTTTTTT.

The table lists this clonotype with a few counts. A much more abundant neighbour one base away suggests this may be a read error. The rearrangement uses TRBV6-2 or TRBV6-3 and TRBJ2-7, with D uncertain. The ends were cut back, 8 bases at V and 6 bases at J, with 11 bases in the middle. The CDR3 contains 11 residues. Germline loops: CDR1 MNHEY, CDR2 SVGEGT. This chain's CDR3 is CASSNAPEQYF. DNA for the CDR3: TGTGCCAGCTCTAATGCACCCGAGCAGTACTTC.

In this sample, this clonotype turned up once. The chain carries TRBV10-3 and TRBJ2-3; D gene ambiguous. With 4 bases removed from V and 1 base from J, the gap between germline ends came to 15 bases. Per the germline V gene, CDR1 is ENHRY and CDR2 is SYGVKD. The CDR3 loop spans 16 amino acids. DNA of the CDR3: TGTGCCATCAGTGGTTTGTCGGAGACGGGCACAGATACGCAGTATTTT. Protein: CAISGLSETGTDTQYF.

V gene TRBV6-2 or TRBV6-3 combines with J gene TRBJ2-1; 8 nucleotides match TRBD2. Germline-derived CDR1 and CDR2 are MNHEY and SVGEGT. The V segment lost 5 bases and the J segment 2 bases; nucleotides outside the gene matches: 5. The CDR3 length is 15 residues. In DNA, the CDR3 is TGTGCCAGCAGTCTGAGCGGGAGAACCTACAATGAGCAGTTCTTC. Its translation is CASSLSGRTYNEQFF.

The chain is built from TRBV20-1 and TRBJ1-2; 9 bases match TRBD1. V gave up 3 bases and J gave up 6 bases; unmatched junction bases: 2. CDR3 length: 12 residues. Germline CDR1 and CDR2: DFQATT and SNEGSKA (reference sequence). As DNA, the CDR3 is TGCAGTGCTAGGGGGACAGGGAATGGCTACACCTTC. It translates to CSARGTGNGYTF.

At least ten counts were recorded for this clonotype. V gene TRBV28 combines with J gene TRBJ2-7; 10 nucleotides align to TRBD2. The V gene end was trimmed by 4 bases and the J gene end by 5 bases; junction bases not matched to a gene: 8. CDR1 and CDR2 from the germline V gene are MDHEN and SYDVKM. The CDR3 length is 15 residues. This CDR3 is CASSSPSGRKDEQYF. In DNA form, the CDR3 reads TGTGCCAGCAGTTCCCCTAGCGGGAGAAAAGACGAGCAGTACTTC.

This clonotype has just a few counts. This chain joins TRBV7-2 and TRBJ1-5, with D perhaps matching TRBD1 (5 bases). V lost 5 bases and J 9 bases, leaving 17 bases between the germline ends. This CDR3 is 14 amino acids long. Looked up from germline, CDR1 is SGHTA and CDR2 is FQGNSA. CDR3: CASSTRDPGGPQHF. Written as DNA, the CDR3 is TGTGCCAGCAGCACTAGGGACCCCGGAGGGCCCCAGCATTTT.